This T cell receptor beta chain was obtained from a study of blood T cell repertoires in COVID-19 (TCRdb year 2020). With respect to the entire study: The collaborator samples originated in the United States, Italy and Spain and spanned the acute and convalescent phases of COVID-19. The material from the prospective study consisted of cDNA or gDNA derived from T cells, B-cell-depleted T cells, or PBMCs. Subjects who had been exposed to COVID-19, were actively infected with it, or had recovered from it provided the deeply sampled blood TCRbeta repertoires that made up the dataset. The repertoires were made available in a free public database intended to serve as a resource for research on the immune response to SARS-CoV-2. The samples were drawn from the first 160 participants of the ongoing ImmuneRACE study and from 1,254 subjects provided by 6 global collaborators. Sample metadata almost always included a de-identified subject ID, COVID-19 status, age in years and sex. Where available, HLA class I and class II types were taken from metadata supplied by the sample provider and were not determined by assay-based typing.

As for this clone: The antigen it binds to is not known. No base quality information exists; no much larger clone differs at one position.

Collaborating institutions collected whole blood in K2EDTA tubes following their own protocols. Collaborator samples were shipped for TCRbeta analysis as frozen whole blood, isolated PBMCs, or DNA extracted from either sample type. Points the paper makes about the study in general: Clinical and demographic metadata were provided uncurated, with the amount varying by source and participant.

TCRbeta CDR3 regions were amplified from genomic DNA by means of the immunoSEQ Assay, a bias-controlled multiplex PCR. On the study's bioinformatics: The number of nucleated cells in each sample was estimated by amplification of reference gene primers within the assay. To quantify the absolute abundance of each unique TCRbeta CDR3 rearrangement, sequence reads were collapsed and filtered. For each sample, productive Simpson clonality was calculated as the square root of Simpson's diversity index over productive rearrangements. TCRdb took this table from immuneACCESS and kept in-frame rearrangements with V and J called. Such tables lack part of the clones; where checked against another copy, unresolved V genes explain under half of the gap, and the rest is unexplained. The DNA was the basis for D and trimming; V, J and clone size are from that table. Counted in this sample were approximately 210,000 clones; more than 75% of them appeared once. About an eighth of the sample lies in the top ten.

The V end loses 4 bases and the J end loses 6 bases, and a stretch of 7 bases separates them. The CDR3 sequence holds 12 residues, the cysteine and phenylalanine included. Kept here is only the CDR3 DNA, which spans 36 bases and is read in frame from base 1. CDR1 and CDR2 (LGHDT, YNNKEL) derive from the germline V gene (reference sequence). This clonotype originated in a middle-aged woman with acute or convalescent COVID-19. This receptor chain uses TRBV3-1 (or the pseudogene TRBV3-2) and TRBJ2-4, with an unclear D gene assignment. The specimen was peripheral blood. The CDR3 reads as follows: CASSRAGNIQYF. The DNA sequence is TGTGCCAGCAGCCGGGCCGGAAACATTCAGTACTTC.